This TCR beta chain was recorded in a study of human T cells and chemical hapten exposure. Overall study context: Among samples, TCR yields varied mainly because of small differences in pooled library volume. Regarding the study as a whole: DPC sensitization produced no change in TCRs with frequency above 1 in 1000.

The study's library attached unique molecular identifiers to single cDNA molecules. Study processing details: Samples ranged from roughly 23,224 to 700,000 TCRs, with a median of approximately 90,000. A single record per CDR3 protein comes from TCRdb applying MiXCR to the reads. The authors' filters were not applied to this entry. The table includes about 120,000 distinct CDR3 sequences, 8% to 9.5% detected once. Blood, whole and unfractionated, served as the source for total RNA extraction. Turning to this clonotype: The antigen is undetermined.

The germline CDR1 and CDR2 sequences are SGHAT and FQNNGV. V trimming: 1 base; J trimming: 6 bases; junction bases outside the gene matches: 15. This CDR3 contains 18 residues. This receptor was obtained from a human donor in good health. Some clones in this sample may be carry-over from other donors' samples. V and J are TRBV11-2 and TRBJ2-1, with 7 bases matching TRBD2. Material for sequencing was whole blood. The CDR3 DNA reads TGTGCCAGCAGCTTAGTCCTAGCGGTTATTGGAATGTTCAATGAGCAGTTCTTC. Amino acids: CASSLVLAVIGMFNEQFF.